This T cell receptor (beta chain) was retrieved from a study of OX40 agonist ivuxolimab in advanced cancers. For the study in its entirety: Ivuxolimab was a fully human IgG2 agonistic monoclonal antibody targeting the costimulatory receptor OX40 (CD134). Intravenous ivuxolimab was administered to patients every 2 weeks at six dose levels: 0.01, 0.1, 0.3, 1.5, 3 and 10 mg/kg. Of the approximately 50 patients in dose escalation, around 19 had hepatocellular carcinoma, roughly 15 had melanoma, 9 had renal cell carcinoma and 9 had head and neck cancer. In the dose-escalation cohort, roughly four fifths of patients were male, and the mean age was approximately 60 years, with a range of about 23 to 85. Patients were allowed to have had prior anti-PD-1, anti-PD-L1 or anti-CTLA-4 therapy, and 30% to 40% of the dose-escalation patients had previously received checkpoint inhibitors. Partial responses occurred in three dose-escalation patients: two with cutaneous melanoma and one with hepatocellular carcinoma. The point of sequencing TCRbeta in the periphery was to test whether ivuxolimab changed TCR sequence diversity and drove clonal T-cell expansion. The paper describes the monotherapy dose-escalation part (N = 52 patients) of the phase I trial of ivuxolimab.

The paper's findings and limits, for the study overall: Low levels of normalized T-cell clonal expansion were also seen in some patients who did not respond. After ivuxolimab, more expanded clones were found on average in CD8+ T cells than in CD4+ T cells. At doses from 0.1 to 3.0 mg/kg, clonal expansion was seen in both CD4+ and CD8+ blood T cells between baseline and week 6. The antigen specificity of the clonally expanded peripheral T cells was not determined. In the 0.1-3.0 mg/kg groups, partial responders were among the patients with the lowest normalized peripheral clonal expansion, particularly in CD8+ T cells.

For sequencing of the TCRbeta CDR3 region, genomic DNA was extracted from the sorted cells. The immunoSEQ Assay was used for sequencing of TCRbeta CDR3 regions. In TCRdb, the immuneACCESS table is reduced to in-frame sequences with V and J assigned. These tables do not hold every clone; where another copy was compared, an unresolved V gene accounts for under half, and the others remain unexplained. The sample has just under 85,000 clones on record, approximately 80% of them singletons. The ten largest clones add up to under 3.5% of the sample. Points on this clone: It has no known antigen specificity. Per-base quality was not reported, and no clone a single base away is much larger than it.

The trial excluded patients who had a history of autoimmune disease or were on systemic immunosuppression. Peripheral blood for TCR sequencing was drawn from every dose cohort at baseline, at cycle 4 day 1 and at cycle 7 day 1. The samples were drawn from a first-in-human, open-label, multicenter phase I dose-escalation trial of ivuxolimab. Adults with locally advanced or metastatic head and neck squamous cell, hepatocellular, melanoma or renal cell carcinoma were enrolled in the trial. Before TCR sequencing, CD4+ and CD8+ T cells were separately sorted from peripheral blood. Trimming removed 0 bases from V and 3 bases from J; the gene matches leave 10 bases unexplained. CDR1 and CDR2 are drawn from the germline V gene: SGHRS, YFSETQ. The CDR3 runs 17 residues from the cysteine to the phenylalanine. Solely the CDR3 DNA is kept, with 51 bases framed from the first base.

This specimen was CD4+ or CD8+ T cells sorted from blood, taken in a trial of the OX40 agonist ivuxolimab. The chain couples TRBV5-1 to TRBJ2-3, with 7 central nucleotides matching TRBD2. The receptor comes from an adult with an advanced solid tumor such as melanoma, head and neck, liver or kidney cancer. The CDR3 reads CASSLDPLATGTDTQYF. The nucleotides read TGCGCCAGCAGCTTGGACCCACTAGCGACTGGGACAGATACGCAGTATTTT.